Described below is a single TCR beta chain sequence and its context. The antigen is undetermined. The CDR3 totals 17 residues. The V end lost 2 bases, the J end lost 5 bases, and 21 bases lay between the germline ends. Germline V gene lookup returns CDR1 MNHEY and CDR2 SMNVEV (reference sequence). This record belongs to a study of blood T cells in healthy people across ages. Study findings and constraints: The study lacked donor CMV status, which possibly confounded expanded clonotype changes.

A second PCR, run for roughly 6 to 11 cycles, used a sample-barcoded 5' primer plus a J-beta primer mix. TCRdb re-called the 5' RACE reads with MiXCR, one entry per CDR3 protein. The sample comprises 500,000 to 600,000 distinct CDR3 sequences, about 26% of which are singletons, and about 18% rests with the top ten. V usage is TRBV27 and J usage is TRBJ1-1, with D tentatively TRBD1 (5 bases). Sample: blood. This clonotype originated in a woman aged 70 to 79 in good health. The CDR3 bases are TGTGCCAGCAGTTTAAGGGAGAGCGGGGCCCGGGGGACTGAAGCTTTCTTT. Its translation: CASSLRESGARGTEAFF.